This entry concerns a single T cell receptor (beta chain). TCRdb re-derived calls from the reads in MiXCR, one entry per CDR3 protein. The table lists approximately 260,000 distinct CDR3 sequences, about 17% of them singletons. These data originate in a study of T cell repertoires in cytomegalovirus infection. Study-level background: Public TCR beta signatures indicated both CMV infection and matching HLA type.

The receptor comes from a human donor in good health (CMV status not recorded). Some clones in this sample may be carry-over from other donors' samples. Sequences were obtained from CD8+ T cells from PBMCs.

The DNA for the CDR3 is TGTGCCATCAGTGAGTTGGACAGATACTACAATGAGCAGTTCTTC. Translation gives CAISELDRYYNEQFF. The V call is TRBV10-3, the J call TRBJ2-1; a possible D gene is TRBD1 (6 bases). Germline V lookup: CDR1 ENHRY, CDR2 SYGVKD. V lost 1 base to trimming and J lost 3 bases, with 10 bases between them. The CDR3 totals 15 residues.